The next 11 T cell receptor beta chains were all read from a single sample in a study of T cells in Graves' hyperthyroidism and ophthalmopathy. Researchers took RNA transcripts and amplified the TCR beta CDR3 regions from them. A first-round RT-PCR of the TCR CDR3 used the HTBI primer set. TCRdb re-derived calls from the multiplex PCR reads in MiXCR, one entry per CDR3 protein. The sample carries a few hundred thousand distinct CDR3 sequences, approximately 15% recorded once. Sequences were obtained from blood. The receptor source for this set is a woman between 18 and 30 years old with Graves' hyperthyroidism.

The rearrangement links TRBV12-5 to TRBJ2-2; 7 positions agree with TRBD2. V lost 8 bases to trimming and J lost 6 bases; unmatched junction nucleotides: 3. This CDR3 has 12 amino acids. Germline loops: CDR1 LGHNT, CDR2 FRNRAP. CDR3 sequence reads: CASLGGAGELFF. CDR3 nucleotide sequence: TGTGCTAGTTTGGGAGGGGCCGGGGAGCTGTTTTTT.

This clonotype was recorded many times. The V call is TRBV5-1, the J call TRBJ2-3, with D hard to call. V lost 1 base to trimming and J lost 0 bases, with 9 bases between them. Germline CDR1 is SGHRS and CDR2 is YFSETQ. The CDR3 has 15 residues. The DNA for the CDR3 is TGCGCCAGCAGCTTGAGCGTAGCTAGCACAGATACGCAGTATTTT. Protein product: CASSLSVASTDTQYF.

This clonotype appeared once. The chain carries TRBV5-1 and TRBJ2-6; either TRBD1 or TRBD2 may fit D (5 bases each). Trimming removed 2 bases at V and 1 base at J, with 13 bases between. The CDR3 runs to 17 residues. Germline V lookup: CDR1 SGHRS, CDR2 YFSETQ. The CDR3 region is CASSFRDAGSGANVLTF. DNA of the CDR3: TGCGCCAGCAGCTTCCGGGACGCCGGATCTGGGGCCAACGTCCTGACTTTC.

Only a few counts were recorded for this clonotype. J is TRBJ1-2 and V is TRBV9, with D possibly matching TRBD1 (5 bases). The CDR3 is made up of 14 amino acids. Per germline, CDR1 SGDLS and CDR2 YYNGEE. V lost 2 bases to trimming and J lost 4 bases, with 12 bases between them. The CDR3 DNA follows: TGTGCCAGCAGCGTCGGGGGGGGGTCCTATGGCTACACCTTC. Protein: CASSVGGGSYGYTF.

This clonotype showed up many times. J is TRBJ1-2 and V is TRBV27; 10 positions match TRBD1. The CDR3 covers 15 residues. Germline CDR1 is MNHEY and CDR2 is SMNVEV (reference sequence). V shed 6 bases and J 0 bases; nucleotides not matched to a gene: 4. The chain's CDR3 is CASSLGTGANYGYTF. CDR3 in DNA: TGTGCCAGCAGCCTCGGGACAGGGGCTAACTATGGCTACACCTTC.

This chain links TRBV19 with TRBJ1-1; tentative D call: TRBD1 (5 bases). Between the trimmed V and J ends, which lost 4 bases and 4 bases, there was a span of 16 bases. Germline values: CDR1 LNHDA, CDR2 SQIVND (reference sequence). This CDR3 region has 15 residues. This CDR3 reads CASSTFQGHGTEAFF. The CDR3 DNA follows: TGTGCCAGTAGTACATTCCAGGGTCATGGCACTGAAGCTTTCTTT.

This clonotype was recorded at least ten times. This chain links TRBV24-1 with TRBJ1-5; no firm D call. V was clipped by 2 bases and J by 2 bases, with 12 bases between them. Germline-derived CDR1 and CDR2 are KGHDR and SFDVKD. CDR3 size: 16 residues. CDR3 DNA sequence: TGTGCCACCAGTGATTCCGGGGTAGCGGGCAATCAGCCCCAGCATTTT. It encodes CATSDSGVAGNQPQHF.

The chain employs TRBV6-5 and TRBJ1-2; D might be TRBD1 (6 bases). CDR1 MNHEY and CDR2 SVGAGI come from the germline V gene. This CDR3 is built from 13 residues. The V end was cut by 3 bases, the J end by 7 bases, with 12 bases between. The CDR3 spells CASSYTGSGGYTF. CDR3 in DNA: TGTGCCAGCAGTTATACAGGGTCCGGTGGCTACACCTTC.

V is TRBV7-6 and J is TRBJ2-7, with TRBD2 as a possible D gene (5 bases). Trimming shortened V by 1 base and J by 2 bases, and 18 bases separated the two germline ends. CDR1 is SGHVS, CDR2 FNYEAQ, per germline. The CDR3 totals 17 residues. DNA for the CDR3: TGTGCCAGCAGCTTAGGACTATCGGGCGGCGGCGCCTACGAGCAGTACTTC. This encodes CASSLGLSGGGAYEQYF.

This clonotype turned up a few times. This chain uses TRBV4-1 with TRBJ2-7; a weak D match, TRBD2 (5 bases). The V gene's germline CDR1 is MGHRA and CDR2 YSYEKL. Trimming cost V 0 bases and J 6 bases, with 12 bases left between them. This CDR3 comprises 14 residues. The CDR3 spells CASSQDYRGSEQYF. The CDR3 coding sequence is TGCGCCAGCAGCCAAGATTATCGAGGGAGCGAGCAGTACTTC.

This clonotype was found many times. The chain is built from TRBV24-1 and TRBJ1-1; the D is unclear. Germline values: CDR1 KGHDR, CDR2 SFDVKD. CDR3 length: 13 residues. V dropped 1 base and J dropped 1 base, with 3 bases sitting between them. The CDR3 DNA sequence: TGTGCCACCAGTGATTTCGGGAACACTGAAGCTTTCTTT. This encodes CATSDFGNTEAFF.